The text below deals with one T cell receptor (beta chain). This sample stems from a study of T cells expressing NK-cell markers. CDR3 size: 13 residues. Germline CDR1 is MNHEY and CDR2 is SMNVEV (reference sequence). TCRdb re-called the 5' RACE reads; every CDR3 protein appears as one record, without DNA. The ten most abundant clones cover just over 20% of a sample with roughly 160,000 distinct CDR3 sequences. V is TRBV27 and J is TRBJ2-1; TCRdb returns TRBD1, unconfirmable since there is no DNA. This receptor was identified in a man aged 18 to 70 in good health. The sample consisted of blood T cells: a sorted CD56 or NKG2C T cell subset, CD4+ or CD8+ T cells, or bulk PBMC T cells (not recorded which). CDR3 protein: CASTPGEYNEQFF.